Following are 31 T cell receptor beta chains from one sample sequenced in a study of shared clonotypes between healthy human individuals. The data were produced by immunoSEQ multiplex PCR, yet TCRdb's version contains in-frame clones alone and is incomplete. The sample lists 2 million to 2.5 million clones, 85% to 95% occurring once. The sequenced sample consisted of naive CD4+ T cells from PBMCs. Subset defined: CD45RA+ positively selected. All receptors come from a man aged 18 to 29 in good health. Some clones in this sample may be carry-over from other donors' samples.

The chain uses TRBV27 and TRBJ2-1, with 7 bases that match TRBD2. This CDR3 region has 15 residues. The V gene end was trimmed by 6 bases and the J gene end by 4 bases; junction bases not matched to a gene: 9. Germline V gene lookup returns CDR1 MNHEY and CDR2 SMNVEV (reference sequence). CDR3 sequence reads: CASSRSGGPYNEQFF. The CDR3, as DNA: TGTGCCAGCAGCCGATCGGGAGGCCCGTACAATGAGCAGTTCTTC.

The V call is TRBV11-3, the J call TRBJ2-7; 7 bases line up with TRBD2. From germline, CDR1 is SGHNT and CDR2 YENEEA. With V trimmed by 5 bases and J by 6 bases, 13 bases remained unmatched. There are 15 residues in the CDR3. As DNA, the CDR3 is TGTGCCAGCAGCGAAACCGGGATAGCGGGTGTCGAGCAGTACTTC. Translating it yields CASSETGIAGVEQYF.

The chain is built from TRBV6-6 and TRBJ1-5; a possible D gene is TRBD1 (5 bases). V was clipped by 6 bases and J by 4 bases, with 13 bases between them. This CDR3 spans 14 amino acids. Germline lookup yields CDR1 MNHNY and CDR2 SVGAGI (reference sequence). CDR3 nucleotide sequence: TGTGCCAGCAGGGTAGGGGTCTCAAATCAGCCCCAGCATTTT. It yields the protein CASRVGVSNQPQHF.

This clone has only one observation. The chain combines TRBV28 with TRBJ2-5; 8 nucleotides match TRBD1. The CDR3 is made up of 15 amino acids. The trim removed 3 bases at V and 3 bases at J, leaving 6 bases unmatched. CDR1 and CDR2 from the germline V gene are MDHEN and SYDVKM. The CDR3 spells CASSFSTGGEETQYF. The CDR3, as DNA: TGTGCCAGCAGTTTTTCCACAGGGGGTGAAGAGACCCAGTACTTC.

This sequence joins TRBV19 and TRBJ2-3; 8 nucleotides match TRBD2. The CDR3 has 15 residues. The V gene's germline CDR1 is LNHDA and CDR2 SQIVND (reference sequence). V shed 3 bases, J shed 2 bases, and the junction held 4 bases outside the gene matches. The CDR3: CASSITSGTTDTQYF. In nucleotides, the CDR3 is TGTGCCAGTAGTATTACTAGCGGAACCACAGATACGCAGTATTTT.

The chain is built from TRBV7-2 and TRBJ1-1, with D possibly matching TRBD1 (5 bases). Per the germline V gene, CDR1 is SGHTA and CDR2 is FQGNSA. The ends were cut back, 1 base at V and 1 base at J, with 10 bases in the middle. The CDR3 contains 15 residues. For the CDR3, the DNA is TGTGCCAGCAGCTTAGGCAGGGTAGGGAACACTGAAGCTTTCTTT. Encoded protein: CASSLGRVGNTEAFF. The full variable domain, its missing parts supplied by reference TRBV7-2 and TRBJ1-1, is GAGVSQSPSNKVTEKGKDVELRCDPISGHTALYWYRQSLGQGLEFLIYFQGNSAPDKSGLPSDRFSAERTGGSVSTLTIQRTQQEDSAVYLCASSLGRVGNTEAFFGQGTRLTVV.

The chain has TRBV9 and TRBJ2-7; TRBD1 is a possible D gene (6 bases). The germline gives CDR1 SGDLS, CDR2 YYNGEE. The CDR3 sequence is 15 residues long. V was cut by 4 bases and J by 1 base, with 15 bases left in between. The CDR3 sequence: CASSPFLQGSYEQYF. DNA of the CDR3: TGTGCCAGCAGCCCCTTCTTACAGGGTTCCTACGAGCAGTACTTC.

The V and J genes are TRBV10-3 and TRBJ2-7; D may be TRBD2 (5 bases). V was trimmed by 0 bases and J by 7 bases, leaving 13 bases between them. There are 14 residues in the CDR3. Germline CDR1 and CDR2: ENHRY and SYGVKD. The chain's CDR3 is CAISESRWELEQYF. Here the CDR3 DNA reads TGTGCCATCAGTGAGTCGAGATGGGAGCTGGAGCAGTACTTC.

This clone was detected a few times. This chain uses TRBV27 with TRBJ1-1; the match to TRBD1 covers 8 bases. The germline V gene has CDR1 MNHEY and CDR2 SMNVEV (reference sequence). This CDR3 has 15 residues. With 4 bases clipped from V and 7 bases from J, the junction kept 11 bases outside the gene matches. The CDR3 DNA is TGTGCCAGCAGTTCGCCCGGGACAGGAGGATTTGAAGCTTTCTTT. It encodes CASSSPGTGGFEAFF.

J is TRBJ2-1 and V is TRBV7-6; 9 bases match TRBD2. V shed 5 bases, J shed 0 bases, and the junction held 8 bases outside the gene matches. CDR1 is SGHVS, CDR2 FNYEAQ, per germline. The CDR3 runs to 17 residues. CDR3: CASSQAVSGSSYNEQFF. CDR3 in DNA: TGTGCCAGCAGCCAGGCGGTTAGCGGGAGCTCCTACAATGAGCAGTTCTTC.

The rearrangement links TRBV6-1 to TRBJ1-5; a possible D gene is TRBD1 (5 bases). V lost 4 bases, J lost 3 bases, and 25 bases lay in between. From germline, CDR1 is MNHNS and CDR2 SASEGT. The CDR3 is made up of 19 amino acids. CDR3 bases: TGTGCCAGCAGTGCAAGTTCCGGGGCAGGACGAGCCCTCAATCAGCCCCAGCATTTT. It encodes CASSASSGAGRALNQPQHF.

The J gene is TRBJ2-3, the V gene TRBV5-1; TRBD2 aligns across 11 bases. The V segment lost 7 bases and the J segment 5 bases; nucleotides outside the gene matches: 9. Germline-derived CDR1 and CDR2 are SGHRS and YFSETQ. The CDR3 contains 15 residues. As DNA, the CDR3 is TGCGCCAGCTTCTACGGTAGCGGGAGGGTAGATACGCAGTATTTT. Encoded protein: CASFYGSGRVDTQYF.

CDR3 nucleotides: TGTGCCAGCTCAGAACAGCGTGAGAGCAATCAGCCCCAGCATTTT. Translating it yields CASSEQRESNQPQHF. V gene TRBV18 combines with J gene TRBJ1-5, with D hard to call. Germline V lookup: CDR1 KGHSH, CDR2 LQKENI. The CDR3 extends over 15 amino acids. The germline V and J ends were trimmed by 5 bases and 1 base, with 12 bases remaining between them.

Here the CDR3 reads CATRGGAGDYNEQFF. The CDR3 DNA reads TGCGCCACCCGAGGGGGAGCGGGGGATTACAATGAGCAGTTCTTC. This chain connects TRBV10-2 to TRBJ2-1; 8 positions match TRBD2. CDR1 is WSHSY and CDR2 is SAAADI in the germline V gene. V gave up 10 bases and J gave up 4 bases; unmatched junction bases: 12. The CDR3 runs to 15 residues.

The chain links TRBV6-1 to TRBJ2-7, with no clear D. There are 14 residues in the CDR3. Per the germline V gene, CDR1 is MNHNS and CDR2 is SASEGT. With 4 bases removed from V and 0 bases from J, the gap between germline ends came to 10 bases. The CDR3, as DNA: TGTGCCAGCAGTGTCGTCAAGGACTCCTACGAGCAGTACTTC. Amino acids: CASSVVKDSYEQYF.

This chain uses TRBV19 with TRBJ1-5, with 9 nucleotides matching TRBD1. CDR3 size: 15 residues. V lost 9 bases, J lost 6 bases, and 12 bases stayed unmatched. Per germline, CDR1 LNHDA and CDR2 SQIVND (reference sequence). CDR3 bases: TGTGCCAGCGCCACCGGGACAGGGCGCGCTCAGCCCCAGCATTTT. Protein sequence: CASATGTGRAQPQHF.

This sequence joins TRBV10-3 and TRBJ2-1; 10 bases align to TRBD1. Germline values: CDR1 ENHRY, CDR2 SYGVKD. This CDR3 has 16 residues. V gave up 10 bases and J gave up 4 bases; unmatched junction bases: 13. The CDR3 protein is CATRHPDRGNYNEQFF. In nucleotides, the CDR3 is TGTGCCACCCGTCATCCGGACAGGGGGAATTACAATGAGCAGTTCTTC.

This clone was recorded once. V gene TRBV19 combines with J gene TRBJ1-1, with D perhaps TRBD1 (5 bases). CDR1 LNHDA and CDR2 SQIVND come from the germline V gene (reference sequence). The CDR3 length is 17 residues. The V end lost 5 bases, the J end lost 2 bases, and 21 bases lay between the germline ends. CDR3 sequence: CASSPRLGGKGNTEAFF. CDR3 in DNA: TGTGCCAGTAGTCCTCGGTTGGGGGGGAAGGGAAACACTGAAGCTTTCTTT.

The gene calls are TRBV5-1 and TRBJ2-1; weak D call: TRBD1 (5 bases). The CDR3 runs 13 residues. CDR1 SGHRS and CDR2 YFSETQ come from the germline V gene. Between the trimmed V and J ends, which lost 6 bases and 3 bases, there was a span of 10 bases. Here the CDR3 reads CASTPDSYNEQFF. CDR3 sequence (DNA): TGCGCCAGCACCCCTGACAGCTACAATGAGCAGTTCTTC.

Note on this clone: Other nucleotide sequences in the sample specify the same CDR3. V gene TRBV5-1 combines with J gene TRBJ2-2, with 9 bases identical to TRBD1. The junction had 5 bases not matched to a gene; V was cut back by 4 bases and J by 4 bases. Per the germline V gene, CDR1 is SGHRS and CDR2 is YFSETQ. CDR3 length: 15 residues. The CDR3 spells CASSRGQGGTGELFF. DNA of the CDR3: TGCGCCAGCAGCAGGGGACAGGGAGGCACCGGGGAGCTGTTTTTT.

The rearrangement joins TRBV5-4 to TRBJ2-2, with 11 bases aligning to TRBD1. The CDR3 is 17 residues long. Germline V gene data show CDR1 as SGHNT and CDR2 as YYREEE (reference sequence). The V gene end was trimmed by 4 bases and the J gene end by 6 bases; junction bases not matched to a gene: 11. CDR3 sequence: CASSGTGGGGTAGELFF. The CDR3 DNA follows: TGTGCCAGCAGCGGGACAGGGGGTGGGGGAACGGCCGGGGAGCTGTTTTTT.

The chain links TRBV11-1 to TRBJ2-3; D is ambiguous. The CDR3 is made up of 13 amino acids. V was clipped by 0 bases and J by 4 bases, with 5 bases between them. CDR1 SGHAT and CDR2 FQDESV come from the germline V gene (reference sequence). CDR3 bases: TGTGCCAGCAGCTTAGCGGTAGCAGATACGCAGTATTTT. It is translated as CASSLAVADTQYF.

A few counts support this clone. This rearrangement joins TRBV7-3 to TRBJ1-1; maybe TRBD1 (5 bases). The germline V gene has CDR1 SGHTA and CDR2 FQGTGA. V shed 5 bases and J shed 0 bases, with 10 bases lying between them. This CDR3 region has 14 residues. CDR3: CASSPRGVNTEAFF. CDR3 in DNA: TGTGCCAGCAGCCCTCGGGGGGTGAACACTGAAGCTTTCTTT.

J is TRBJ2-6 and V is TRBV7-2; possible D gene TRBD1, 5 bases. With 4 bases removed from V and 2 bases from J, the gap between germline ends came to 9 bases. This CDR3 comprises 15 residues. Per germline, CDR1 SGHTA and CDR2 FQGNSA. The DNA of the CDR3 is TGTGCCAGCAGCTGGTCAGGGACTGGGGCCAACGTCCTGACTTTC. It is translated as CASSWSGTGANVLTF.

This clone was counted a single time. The CDR3 sequence is CASTGFSGRFGEQFF. CDR3 nucleotides: TGTGCCAGCACAGGTTTTAGCGGGAGATTCGGTGAGCAGTTCTTC. V usage is TRBV28 and J usage is TRBJ2-1, with 9 positions matching TRBD2. With V trimmed by 7 bases and J by 9 bases, 13 bases remained unmatched. Germline V gives CDR1 MDHEN, CDR2 SYDVKM. CDR3 length: 15 residues. Combining the CDR3 with reference TRBV28 and TRBJ2-1 gives the whole variable domain DVKVTQSSRYLVKRTGEKVFLECVQDMDHENMFWYRQDPGLGLRLIYFSYDVKMKEKGDIPEGYSVSREKKERFSLILESASTNQTSMYLCASTGFSGRFGEQFFGPGTRLTVL.

The chain links TRBV2 to TRBJ1-1; TRBD1 agrees at 7 bases. This CDR3 contains 13 residues. The germline gives CDR1 SNHLY, CDR2 FYNNEI. V lost 4 bases and J lost 5; bases outside the gene matches: 4. CDR3 in amino acids: CASSVDRETEAFF. Written as DNA, the CDR3 is TGTGCCAGCAGTGTAGACAGGGAGACTGAAGCTTTCTTT.

J is TRBJ1-4 and V is TRBV28, with D possibly TRBD1 on 6 matching bases. Trimming pared 3 bases from V and 2 bases from J, leaving 19 bases between. Germline loops: CDR1 MDHEN, CDR2 SYDVKM. The CDR3 is 18 amino acids. CDR3 bases: TGTGCCAGCAGTTTTTGGGGAGGGGGGAGCGCCACTAATGAAAAACTGTTTTTT. Amino acid sequence: CASSFWGGGSATNEKLFF.

CDR3 residues: CASSGLQQSRANVLTF. In nucleotides, the CDR3 is TGTGCCAGCAGCGGTCTACAACAAAGTCGGGCCAACGTCCTGACTTTC. This chain links TRBV21-1 with TRBJ2-6. TRBV21-1 is flagged as a pseudogene. The CDR3 has 16 residues.

The chain employs TRBV28 and TRBJ2-7; perhaps D is TRBD1 or TRBD2 (5 bases each). Germline CDR1 reads MDHEN; CDR2 reads SYDVKM. Trimming cost V 8 bases and J 4 bases, with 18 bases left between them. The CDR3 totals 14 residues. The CDR3 coding sequence is TGTGCCAGCGCCATGGGGGTACAGCGATACGAGCAGTACTTC. Amino acid sequence: CASAMGVQRYEQYF.

The CDR3 loop reads CASSFSAASSYTEAFF. As DNA, the CDR3 is TGTGCCAGCAGCTTCTCAGCGGCCAGTTCGTACACTGAAGCTTTCTTT. V usage is TRBV7-3 and J usage is TRBJ1-1; D not certain. The CDR3 sequence is 16 residues long. V was trimmed by 3 bases and J by 3 bases, leaving 17 bases between them. Germline CDR1 and CDR2: SGHTA and FQGTGA.

This clone was detected only once. The chain couples TRBV5-1 to TRBJ2-1, with 7 bases identical to TRBD2. V was pared by 2 bases and J by 4 bases, with 12 bases of the junction left unmatched. The CDR3 length is 17 residues. CDR1 SGHRS and CDR2 YFSETQ come from the germline V gene. CDR3 bases: TGCGCCAGCAGCTTAGGGCCTAGCGGAGGGGTTTACAATGAGCAGTTCTTC. The encoded protein is CASSLGPSGGVYNEQFF.